Listed here are 3 T cell receptor beta chains from one sample, sequenced in a study of cytomegalovirus exposure and HLA in healthy donors. PCR amplification relied on 60 Vbeta primers (plus 13 Jbeta primers). Assay: immunoSEQ multiplex PCR; the TCRdb copy retains only in-frame clones and omits some. The table shows around 200,000 clones, with roughly 84% occurring only once. Sequenced input: PBMCs. The source of these receptors is a girl aged 2-10 years in good health and CMV-seropositive.

The chain couples TRBV5-4 to TRBJ1-2, with D possibly TRBD1 on 6 matching bases. The CDR3 is 16 residues long. Germline values: CDR1 SGHNT, CDR2 YYREEE (reference sequence). V shed 4 bases and J shed 0 bases, with 16 bases lying between them. The CDR3 region is CASSRQELIPNYGYTF. CDR3 nucleotide sequence: TGTGCCAGCAGCCGACAGGAATTGATACCTAACTATGGCTACACCTTC.

The chain joins TRBV27 to TRBJ1-5, with TRBD1 matching over 7 bases. Germline values: CDR1 MNHEY, CDR2 SMNVEV (reference sequence). V was pared by 1 base and J by 7 bases, with 4 bases of the junction left unmatched. This CDR3 has 14 amino acids. CDR3 nucleotides: TGTGCCAGCAGTTTATATCAGGGGGTCCAGCCCCAGCATTTT. Protein sequence: CASSLYQGVQPQHF.

The gene calls are TRBV30 and TRBJ1-4; TRBD1 matches 8 bases. Germline V gene sequence: CDR1 GTSNPN, CDR2 SVGIG (reference sequence). The CDR3 totals 15 residues. V dropped 3 bases and J dropped 3; count of bases not matched to a gene: 6. CDR3 residues: CAWSWRQGSNEKLFF. As DNA, the CDR3 is TGTGCCTGGAGCTGGAGACAGGGGTCTAATGAAAAACTGTTTTTT.